This TCR beta chain is drawn from a study of T cell responses to AZD1222 COVID-19 vaccine. A note on this clone: Its antigen is as yet unknown.

Study results and limitations: Most donors were white British and more were female, and clonal diversity was possibly underestimated. The study reported that nearly half of spike-specific TCRs target unmutated variant regions. Recipients of two AZD1222 doses showed rising Spike-specific TCR breadth and depth. Regions 160-218 and 743-854 held dominance among vaccine-associated CD4 TCRs, which spanned spike.

Germline V gene data show CDR1 as SNHLY and CDR2 as FYNNEI. This CDR3 has 14 residues. With V trimmed by 2 bases and J by 6 bases, 3 bases remained unmatched. Libraries were prepared by immunoSEQ multiplex PCR; TCRdb keeps only in-frame clonotypes and omits some of them. The sample includes about 100,000 clones, around 87% of them seen just once. The chain joins TRBV2 to TRBJ1-5; 8 nucleotides align to TRBD1. This clonotype was sampled from an adult in good health. Specimen: peripheral blood, collected on day 0 of MenACWY control vaccination. The CDR3 is CASSESTGGQPQHF. DNA for the CDR3: TGTGCCAGCAGTGAATCCACAGGGGGTCAGCCCCAGCATTTT.